This T cell receptor (beta chain) was identified during a study of tumor-infiltrating lymphocytes in primary liver carcinoma. Study-level findings and limits: It was in tumors, not blood, that the top-250-clone fraction was significantly higher (p = 0.039).

The roughly 18-32 mg bulk tissue piece was not sorted before simultaneous RNA and DNA extraction. There were only treatment-naive patients, all with chronic HBV infection. Remarks on this clonotype: Its specificity is unknown. One end of the junction is discordant with germline, which a read error may explain.

The germline V gene has CDR1 MNHNS and CDR2 SASEGT. The CDR3 extends over 12 amino acids. From approximately 0.5 ug of total RNA, TCR beta-specific cDNA was reverse-transcribed using a constant-region primer. Modified slightly, ARM-PCR produced TCR beta libraries over three nested multiplex PCR rounds. Each of the first two PCR rounds ran roughly 10 cycles with TRBV1-TRBV30 forward and C-beta reverse primers. TCRdb reprocessed the multiplex PCR reads with MiXCR, giving one entry per CDR3 protein. Of tens of thousands of distinct CDR3 sequences listed, roughly 77% are singletons. The chain is built from TRBV6-1 and TRBJ1-4; no clear D. The sequencing sample was made of tumor-adjacent normal liver tissue. This clonotype was sampled from a woman aged 25 to 39 with primary liver carcinoma and hepatitis B virus infection. The CDR3: CASSGTNGKLLF. The DNA for the CDR3 is TGTGCCAGCAGTGGAACTAATGGAAAACTGCTTTTT.